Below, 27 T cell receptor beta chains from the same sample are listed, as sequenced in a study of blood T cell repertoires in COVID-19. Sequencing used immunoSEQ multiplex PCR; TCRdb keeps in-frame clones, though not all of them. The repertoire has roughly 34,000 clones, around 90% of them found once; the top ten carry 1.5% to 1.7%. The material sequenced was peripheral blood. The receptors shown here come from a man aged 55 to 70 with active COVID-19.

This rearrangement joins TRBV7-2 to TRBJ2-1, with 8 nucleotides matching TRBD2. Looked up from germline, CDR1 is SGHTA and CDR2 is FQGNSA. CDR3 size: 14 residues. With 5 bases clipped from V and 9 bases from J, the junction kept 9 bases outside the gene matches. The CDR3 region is CASSPGGGLFEQFF. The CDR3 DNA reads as TGTGCCAGCAGCCCGGGCGGGGGGCTTTTTGAGCAGTTCTTC.

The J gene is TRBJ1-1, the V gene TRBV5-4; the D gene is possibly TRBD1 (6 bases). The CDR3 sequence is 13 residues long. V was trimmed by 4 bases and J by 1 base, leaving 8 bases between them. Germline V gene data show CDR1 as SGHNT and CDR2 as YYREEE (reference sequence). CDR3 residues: CASSNRENTEAFF. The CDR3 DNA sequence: TGTGCCAGCAGCAACAGGGAGAACACTGAAGCTTTCTTT.

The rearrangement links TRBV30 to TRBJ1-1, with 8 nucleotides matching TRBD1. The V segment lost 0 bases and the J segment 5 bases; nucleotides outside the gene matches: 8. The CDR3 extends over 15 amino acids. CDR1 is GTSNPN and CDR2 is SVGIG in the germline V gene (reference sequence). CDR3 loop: CAWSVGYRGRTEAFF. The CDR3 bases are TGTGCCTGGAGTGTAGGTTACAGGGGGAGAACTGAAGCTTTCTTT. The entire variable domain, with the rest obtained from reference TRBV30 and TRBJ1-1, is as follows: SQTIHQWPATLVQPVGSPLSLECTVEGTSNPNLYWYRQAAGRGLQLLFYSVGIGQISSEVPQNLSASRPQDRQFILSSKKLLLSDSGFYLCAWSVGYRGRTEAFFGQGTRLTVV.

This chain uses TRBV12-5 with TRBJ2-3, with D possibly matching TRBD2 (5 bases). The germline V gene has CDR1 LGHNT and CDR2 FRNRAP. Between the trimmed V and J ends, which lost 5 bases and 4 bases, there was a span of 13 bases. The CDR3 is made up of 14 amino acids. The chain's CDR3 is CASGPGLVSDTQYF. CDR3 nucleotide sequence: TGTGCTAGTGGTCCCGGACTTGTCTCAGATACGCAGTATTTT.

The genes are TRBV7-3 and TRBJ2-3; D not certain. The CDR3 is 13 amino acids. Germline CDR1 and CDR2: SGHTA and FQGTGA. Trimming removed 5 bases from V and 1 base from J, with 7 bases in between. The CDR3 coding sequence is TGTGCCAGCAGCCACATGGGCACAGATACGCAGTATTTT. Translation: CASSHMGTDTQYF.

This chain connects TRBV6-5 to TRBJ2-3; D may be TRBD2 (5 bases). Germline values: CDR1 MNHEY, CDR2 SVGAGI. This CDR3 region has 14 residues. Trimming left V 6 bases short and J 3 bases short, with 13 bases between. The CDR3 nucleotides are TGTGCCAGCAGGAGGGCACCGGGGACAGATACGCAGTATTTT. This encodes CASRRAPGTDTQYF.

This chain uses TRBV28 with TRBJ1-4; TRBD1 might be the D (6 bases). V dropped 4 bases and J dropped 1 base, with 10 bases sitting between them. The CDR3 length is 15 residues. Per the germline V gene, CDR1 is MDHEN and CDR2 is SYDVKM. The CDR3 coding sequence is TGTGCCAGCAGTTCATACAGGGAAACTAATGAAAAACTGTTTTTT. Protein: CASSSYRETNEKLFF.

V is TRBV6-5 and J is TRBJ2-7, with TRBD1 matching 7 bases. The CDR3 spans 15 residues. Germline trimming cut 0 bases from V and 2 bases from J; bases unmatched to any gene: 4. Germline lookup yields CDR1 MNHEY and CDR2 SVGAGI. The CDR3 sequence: CASSYSPTGPYEQYF. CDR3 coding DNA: TGTGCCAGCAGTTACTCCCCGACAGGGCCCTACGAGCAGTACTTC.

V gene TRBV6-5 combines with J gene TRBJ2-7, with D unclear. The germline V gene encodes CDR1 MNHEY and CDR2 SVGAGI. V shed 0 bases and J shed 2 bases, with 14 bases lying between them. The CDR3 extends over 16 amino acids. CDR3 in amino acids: CASSYSIPSSAYEQYF. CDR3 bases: TGTGCCAGCAGTTACTCTATTCCTTCTAGTGCCTACGAGCAGTACTTC.

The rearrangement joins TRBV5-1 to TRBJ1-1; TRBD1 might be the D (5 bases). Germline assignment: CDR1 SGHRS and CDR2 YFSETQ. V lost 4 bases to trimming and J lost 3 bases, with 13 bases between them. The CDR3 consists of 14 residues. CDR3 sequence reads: CASSPGVRDTEAFF. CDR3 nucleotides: TGCGCCAGCAGCCCGGGGGTCCGGGACACTGAAGCTTTCTTT.

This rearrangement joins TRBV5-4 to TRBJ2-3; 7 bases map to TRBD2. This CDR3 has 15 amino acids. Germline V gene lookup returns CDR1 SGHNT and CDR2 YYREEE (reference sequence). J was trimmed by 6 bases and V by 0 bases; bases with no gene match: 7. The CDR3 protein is CASSLAGGLSDTQYF. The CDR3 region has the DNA TGTGCCAGCAGCTTGGCGGGGGGATTATCTGATACGCAGTATTTT.

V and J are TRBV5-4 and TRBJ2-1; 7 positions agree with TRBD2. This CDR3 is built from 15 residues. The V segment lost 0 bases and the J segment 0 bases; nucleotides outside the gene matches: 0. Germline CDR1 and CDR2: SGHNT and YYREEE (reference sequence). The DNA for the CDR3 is TGTGCCAGCAGCTTGGGGGGGGGCTCCTACAATGAGCAGTTCTTC. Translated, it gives CASSLGGGSYNEQFF.

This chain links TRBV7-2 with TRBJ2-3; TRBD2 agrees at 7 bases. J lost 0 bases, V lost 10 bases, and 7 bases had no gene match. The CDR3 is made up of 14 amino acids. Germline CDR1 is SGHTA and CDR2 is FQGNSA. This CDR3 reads CATNRGLSTDTQYF. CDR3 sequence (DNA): TGTGCCACCAACCGGGGACTAAGCACAGATACGCAGTATTTT.

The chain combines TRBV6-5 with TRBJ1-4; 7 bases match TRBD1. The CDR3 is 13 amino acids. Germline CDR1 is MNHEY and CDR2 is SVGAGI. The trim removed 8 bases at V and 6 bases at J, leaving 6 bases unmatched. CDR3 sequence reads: CASSIGQDEKLFF. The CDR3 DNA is TGTGCCAGCTCAATCGGACAGGATGAAAAACTGTTTTTT.

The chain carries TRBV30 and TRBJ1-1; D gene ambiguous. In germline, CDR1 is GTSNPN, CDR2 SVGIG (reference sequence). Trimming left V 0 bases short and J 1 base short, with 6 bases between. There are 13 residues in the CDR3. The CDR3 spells CAWSVLGNTEAFF. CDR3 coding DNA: TGTGCCTGGAGTGTACTTGGGAACACTGAAGCTTTCTTT.

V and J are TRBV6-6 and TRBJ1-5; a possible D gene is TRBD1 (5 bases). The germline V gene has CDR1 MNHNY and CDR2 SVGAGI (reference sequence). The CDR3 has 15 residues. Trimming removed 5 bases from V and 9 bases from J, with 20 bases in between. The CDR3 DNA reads TGTGCCAGCAGTACCCGGGGGAGCGCGGGGGGGCCCCAGCATTTT. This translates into CASSTRGSAGGPQHF.

CDR3: CASSLRRGGHSEQFF. The CDR3 DNA sequence: TGCGCCAGCAGCTTGCGGCGGGGGGGCCATTCTGAGCAGTTCTTC. The chain combines TRBV5-1 with TRBJ2-1; TRBD2 matches 9 bases. Germline CDR1 is SGHRS and CDR2 is YFSETQ. V shed 1 base, J shed 9 bases, and the junction held 8 bases outside the gene matches. The CDR3 has 15 residues. The complete variable domain, with remaining parts taken from reference TRBV5-1 and TRBJ2-1, reads KAGVTQTPRYLIKTRGQQVTLSCSPISGHRSVSWYQQTPGQGLQFLFEYFSETQRNKGNFPGRFSGRQFSNSRSEMNVSTLELGDSALYLCASSLRRGGHSEQFFGPGTRLTVL.

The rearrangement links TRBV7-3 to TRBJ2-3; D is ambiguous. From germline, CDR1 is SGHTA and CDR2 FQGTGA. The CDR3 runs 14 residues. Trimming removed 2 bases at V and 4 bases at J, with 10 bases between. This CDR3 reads CASSLAAGPDTQYF. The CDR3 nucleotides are TGTGCCAGCAGCTTAGCTGCAGGCCCAGATACGCAGTATTTT.

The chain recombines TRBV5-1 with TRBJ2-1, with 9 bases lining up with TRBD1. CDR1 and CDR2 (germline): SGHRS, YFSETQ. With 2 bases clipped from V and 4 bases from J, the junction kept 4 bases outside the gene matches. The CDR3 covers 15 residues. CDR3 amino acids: CASSFWDREYNEQFF. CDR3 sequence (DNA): TGCGCCAGCAGCTTCTGGGACAGGGAGTACAATGAGCAGTTCTTC.

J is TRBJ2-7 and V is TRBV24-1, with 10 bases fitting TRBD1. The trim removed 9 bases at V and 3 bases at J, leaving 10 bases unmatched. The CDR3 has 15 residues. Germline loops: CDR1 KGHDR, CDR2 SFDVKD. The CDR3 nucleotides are TGTGCCACCTCACCGGGACAGGGGTATGTCTACGAGCAGTACTTC. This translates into CATSPGQGYVYEQYF.

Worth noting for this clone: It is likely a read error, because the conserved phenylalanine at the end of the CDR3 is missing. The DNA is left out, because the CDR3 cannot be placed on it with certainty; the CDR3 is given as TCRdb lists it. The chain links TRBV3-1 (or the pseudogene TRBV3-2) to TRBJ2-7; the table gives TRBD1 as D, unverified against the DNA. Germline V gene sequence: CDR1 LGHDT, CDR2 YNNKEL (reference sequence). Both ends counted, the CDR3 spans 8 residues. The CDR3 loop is CASSRPAS.

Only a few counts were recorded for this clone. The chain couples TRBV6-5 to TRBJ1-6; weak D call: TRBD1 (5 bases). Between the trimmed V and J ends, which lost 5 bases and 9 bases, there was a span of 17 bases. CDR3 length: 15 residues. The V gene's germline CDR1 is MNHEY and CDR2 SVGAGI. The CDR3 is CASSRLAGRSSPLHF. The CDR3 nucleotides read TGTGCCAGCAGTCGCCTGGCAGGGAGGAGTTCACCCCTCCACTTT.

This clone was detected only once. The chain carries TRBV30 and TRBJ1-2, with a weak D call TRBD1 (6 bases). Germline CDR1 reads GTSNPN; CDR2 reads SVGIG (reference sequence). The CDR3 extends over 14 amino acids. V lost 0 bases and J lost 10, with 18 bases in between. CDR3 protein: CAWSVRQASLVYTF. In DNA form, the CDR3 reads TGTGCCTGGAGTGTACGACAGGCCTCTTTAGTCTACACCTTC.

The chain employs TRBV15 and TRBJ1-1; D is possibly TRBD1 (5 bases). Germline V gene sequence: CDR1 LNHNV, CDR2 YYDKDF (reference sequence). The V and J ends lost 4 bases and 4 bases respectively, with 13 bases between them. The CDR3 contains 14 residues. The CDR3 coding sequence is TGTGCCACCAGCACGCCGGGACTGGTCACTGAAGCTTTCTTT. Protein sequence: CATSTPGLVTEAFF. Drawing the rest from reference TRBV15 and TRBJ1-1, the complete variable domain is DAMVIQNPRYQVTQFGKPVTLSCSQTLNHNVMYWYQQKSSQAPKLLFHYYDKDFNNEADTPDNFQSRRPNTSFCFLDIRSPGLGDTAMYLCATSTPGLVTEAFFGQGTRLTVV.

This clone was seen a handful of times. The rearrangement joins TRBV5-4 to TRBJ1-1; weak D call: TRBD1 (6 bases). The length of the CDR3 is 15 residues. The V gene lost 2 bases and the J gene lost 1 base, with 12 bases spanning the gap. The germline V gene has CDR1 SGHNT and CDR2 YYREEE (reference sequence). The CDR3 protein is CASSFIQGPNTEAFF. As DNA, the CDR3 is TGTGCCAGCAGCTTTATCCAGGGGCCGAACACTGAAGCTTTCTTT.

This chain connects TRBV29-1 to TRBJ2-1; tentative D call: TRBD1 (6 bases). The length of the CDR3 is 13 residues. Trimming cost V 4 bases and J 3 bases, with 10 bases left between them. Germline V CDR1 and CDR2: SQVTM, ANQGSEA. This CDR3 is CSVVIGGYNEQFF. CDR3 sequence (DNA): TGCAGCGTTGTGATAGGGGGCTACAATGAGCAGTTCTTC.

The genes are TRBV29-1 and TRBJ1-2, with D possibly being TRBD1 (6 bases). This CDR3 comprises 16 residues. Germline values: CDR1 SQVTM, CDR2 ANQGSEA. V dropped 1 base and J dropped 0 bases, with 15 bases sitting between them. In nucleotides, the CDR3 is TGCAGCGTTGAAGGGAGCCCCAGGACAGCTAACTATGGCTACACCTTC. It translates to CSVEGSPRTANYGYTF. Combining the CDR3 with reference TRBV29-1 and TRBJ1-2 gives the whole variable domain SAVISQKPSRDICQRGTSLTIQCQVDSQVTMMFWYRQQPGQSLTLIATANQGSEATYESGFVIDKFPISRPNLTFSTLTVSNMSPEDSSIYLCSVEGSPRTANYGYTFGSGTRLTVV.